The sequence of this T cell receptor (beta chain) was determined in a study of OX40 agonist ivuxolimab in advanced cancers. The overall study: Administration of intravenous ivuxolimab to patients occurred every 2 weeks at 0.01 to 10 mg/kg. Partial responses were seen in three patients, one with hepatocellular carcinoma and two with cutaneous melanoma.

Whole-study findings and limits: At 0.1 to 3.0 mg/kg, CD4+ and CD8+ blood T cells expanded clonally by week 6. No antigen was identified for the clonally expanded peripheral T cells.

Using immunoSEQ multiplex PCR, the repertoire was profiled, and TCRdb retains in-frame clones only, with some absent. The sample holds tens of thousands of clones, less than 85% seen once. There are 13 residues in the CDR3. Trimming removed 1 base at V and 0 bases at J, with 3 bases between. The V gene's germline CDR1 is LGHNA and CDR2 YSLEER. On this clone: Its antigen is not identified.

The chain employs TRBV4-3 and TRBJ1-1; D is ambiguous. The specimen was CD4+ or CD8+ T cells sorted from blood, collected in a trial of the OX40 agonist ivuxolimab. This TCR was sampled from an adult with an advanced solid tumor such as melanoma, head and neck, liver or kidney cancer. The DNA of the CDR3 is TGCGCCAGCAGCCAAGGGATGAACACTGAAGCTTTCTTT. Translating it yields CASSQGMNTEAFF.